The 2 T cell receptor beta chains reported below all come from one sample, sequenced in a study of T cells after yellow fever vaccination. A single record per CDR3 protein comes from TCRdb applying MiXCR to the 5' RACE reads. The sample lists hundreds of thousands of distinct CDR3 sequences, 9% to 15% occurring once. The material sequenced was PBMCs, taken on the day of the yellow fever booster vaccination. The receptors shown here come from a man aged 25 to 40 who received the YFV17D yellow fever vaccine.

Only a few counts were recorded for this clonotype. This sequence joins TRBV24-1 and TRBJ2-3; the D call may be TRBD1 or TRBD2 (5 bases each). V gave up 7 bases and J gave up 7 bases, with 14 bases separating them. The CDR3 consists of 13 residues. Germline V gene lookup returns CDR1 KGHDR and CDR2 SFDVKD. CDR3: CATSAWDVNTQYF. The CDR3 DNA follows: TGTGCCACCAGCGCATGGGACGTAAATACGCAGTATTTT.

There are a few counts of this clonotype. CDR3 DNA sequence: TGCAGTGCTCCCAACCTTGGACAGTGGAGAACCACTGAAGCTTTCTTT. Protein: CSAPNLGQWRTTEAFF. V is TRBV20-1 and J is TRBJ1-1; maybe TRBD1 (6 bases). V lost 5 bases to trimming and J lost 4 bases, with 23 bases between them. This CDR3 is 16 amino acids long. Looked up from germline, CDR1 is DFQATT and CDR2 is SNEGSKA (reference sequence).